A single T cell receptor (beta chain) is shown here with its context. The antigen is not known. These data are taken from a study of graft-versus-host responses after intestinal transplantation. Whole-study results and caveats: Recipient-marrow GvH clones were detected, some having first appeared in ileum or blood. Declines in HvG clones occurring early post-transplant were associated with peak circulating GvH clone levels.

Generated by immunoSEQ multiplex PCR, the TCRdb table keeps only in-frame clones and is missing some. The sample contains approximately 80,000 clones, approximately 91% of which appear only once. V gave up 6 bases and J gave up 2 bases; unmatched junction bases: 7. The CDR3 sequence is 14 residues long. Per germline, CDR1 SQVTM and CDR2 ANQGSEA. The chain couples TRBV29-1 to TRBJ2-3; 8 bases align to TRBD2. This sample comprised unstimulated CD4+ T cells sorted from spleen or lymph node cells, obtained before intestinal transplant. The TCR sequence derives from a human donor who received an intestinal transplant. This chain's CDR3 is CSVATSETTDTQYF. As DNA, the CDR3 is TGCAGCGTCGCGACTAGCGAGACCACAGATACGCAGTATTTT.